This record concerns one TCR beta chain sequence. This entry belongs to a study of blood T cell repertoires in COVID-19. On the study more broadly: The samples span acute and convalescent COVID-19 from the United States, Italy and Spain. PBMCs, B-cell-depleted T cells, or T cells were the source of the cDNA or gDNA that made up the material.

TCRdb keeps only in-frame clones here, not all; method: immunoSEQ multiplex PCR. The sample lists some 200,000 clones; around 89% were seen once. Sequenced sample: peripheral blood. The sequence came from a woman in her 40s with acute or convalescent COVID-19.

The CDR3 protein is CASSEELGGEKLFF. CDR3 in DNA: TGTGCCAGCAGTGAAGAACTAGGAGGGGAAAAACTGTTTTTT. The chain carries TRBV2 and TRBJ1-4; D gene uncertain. The V gene's germline CDR1 is SNHLY and CDR2 FYNNEI. CDR3 size: 14 residues. Trimming pared 1 base from V and 8 bases from J, leaving 11 bases between. Together with reference TRBV2 and TRBJ1-4, the CDR3 gives the full variable domain: EPEVTQTPSHQVTQMGQEVILRCVPISNHLYFYWYRQILGQKVEFLVSFYNNEISEKSEIFDDQFSVERPDGSNFTLKIRSTKLEDSAMYFCASSEELGGEKLFFGSGTQLSVL.